These 15 T cell receptor beta chains were sequenced from one sample in a study of neurological immune-mediated disorders. TCRdb re-called the 5' RACE reads through MiXCR, storing one row per CDR3 protein. The data show roughly 40,000 distinct CDR3 sequences, 2% to 2.5% seen once. The sequenced material came from PBMCs. The receptor set was obtained from a man between 50 and 59 years old with multiple sclerosis.

This clonotype appeared many times. This sequence joins TRBV6-4 and TRBJ2-3; D is ambiguous. From germline, CDR1 is MRHNA and CDR2 SNTAGT. This CDR3 is 14 amino acids long. V was shortened by 3 bases and J by 1 base, with 8 bases between the two germline ends. The CDR3 protein is CASSDLPGTDTQYF. CDR3 in DNA: TGTGCCAGCAGTGATTTGCCTGGCACAGATACGCAGTATTTT.

This clonotype was seen repeatedly, ten times or more. The genes are TRBV29-1 and TRBJ2-1, with D uncertain. The CDR3 extends over 13 amino acids. Germline V CDR1 and CDR2: SQVTM, ANQGSEA. The V and J ends lost 7 bases and 0 bases respectively, with 10 bases between them. The CDR3 sequence: CSAPKSSYNEQFF. CDR3 in DNA: TGCAGCGCCCCCAAGAGCTCCTACAATGAGCAGTTCTTC.

This clonotype was detected many times. V gene TRBV10-3 combines with J gene TRBJ2-3; TRBD1 agrees at 8 bases. V shed 0 bases and J 5 bases; nucleotides not matched to a gene: 7. The CDR3 length is 16 residues. CDR1 is ENHRY and CDR2 is SYGVKD in the germline V gene. CDR3 DNA: TGTGCCATCAGTGAGTCAGGCGGACAGGGAGAAGATACGCAGTATTTT. Its protein product is CAISESGGQGEDTQYF.

The count of this clonotype is one. No conserved phenylalanine or tryptophan is present at the end of the CDR3, so a read error is the likely explanation. This rearrangement joins TRBV4-2 to TRBJ2-1, with 7 nucleotides matching TRBD2. Looked up from germline, CDR1 is LGHNA and CDR2 is YNFKEQ. The J segment lost 7 bases and the V segment lost 8 bases, leaving 11 bases of the junction unmatched. The CDR3 contains 14 residues. CDR3 amino acids: CASGPVGGMNEQFN. The CDR3 DNA follows: TGTGCCAGCGGCCCTGTGGGAGGGATGAATGAGCAGTTCAAC.

This clonotype occurred many times. The genes are TRBV20-1 and TRBJ2-3; 10 bases align to TRBD2. The length of the CDR3 is 16 residues. V dropped 1 base and J dropped 3; count of bases not matched to a gene: 7. Germline V gives CDR1 DFQATT, CDR2 SNEGSKA (reference sequence). In DNA form, the CDR3 reads TGCAGTGCTAGAGTTACGAGCGGGGGGGCGACAGATACGCAGTATTTT. Protein: CSARVTSGGATDTQYF.

This clonotype was seen repeatedly, ten times or more. CDR3 loop: CSVGGQGVSDTQYF. CDR3 in DNA: TGCAGCGTTGGGGGGCAGGGGGTTTCAGATACGCAGTATTTT. The chain employs TRBV29-1 and TRBJ2-3; 7 nucleotides match TRBD1. Germline CDR1 and CDR2: SQVTM and ANQGSEA. V dropped 4 bases and J dropped 4; count of bases not matched to a gene: 8. The CDR3 is 14 residues long.

In its sample, this clonotype was seen many times. A much larger clone differs from this one at a single base, so this may be a read error. The V call is TRBV25-1, the J call TRBJ2-3, with a weak D call TRBD1 (6 bases). The CDR3 runs to 13 residues. The V end lost 5 bases, the J end lost 5 bases, and 11 bases lay between the germline ends. Per the germline V gene, CDR1 is MGHDK and CDR2 is SYGVNS. CDR3 protein: CASSTNREDTQYF. In DNA, the CDR3 is TGTGCCAGCAGTACAAACAGGGAAGATACGCAGTATTTT.

This clonotype was counted many times. The chain carries TRBV12-3 or TRBV12-4 and TRBJ1-1, with a weak D call TRBD1 (5 bases). The length of the CDR3 is 14 residues. V shed 2 bases and J shed 4 bases, with 11 bases lying between them. The CDR3: CASSLIRGGTEAFF. CDR3 nucleotides: TGTGCCAGCAGTTTAATAAGGGGCGGCACTGAAGCTTTCTTT.

CDR3 nucleotides: TGTGCCAGCAGCTTCCGGGACAGGTACTATGGCTACACCTTC. Residues: CASSFRDRYYGYTF. This chain joins TRBV7-8 and TRBJ1-2, with TRBD1 identical over 8 bases. The CDR3 consists of 14 residues. CDR1 is SGHVS and CDR2 is FQNEAQ in the germline V gene. After removal of 3 bases from V and 3 bases from J, the junction contained 3 bases not matched to a gene.

This clonotype was seen repeatedly, ten times or more. This chain connects TRBV12-3 or TRBV12-4 to TRBJ2-7; D is undetermined. This CDR3 comprises 12 residues. V lost 6 bases and J 6 bases, leaving 12 bases between the germline ends. The CDR3 here is CASRYARGEQYF. The CDR3, as DNA: TGTGCCAGCAGATACGCAAGAGGCGAGCAGTACTTC.

This clonotype was recorded at least ten times. The chain recombines TRBV6-5 with TRBJ1-5; D not certain. The germline gives CDR1 MNHEY, CDR2 SVGAGI. This CDR3 contains 15 residues. Trimming stripped 5 bases from V and 0 bases from J, with 11 bases between. The CDR3 protein is CASSIAGNSNQPQHF. The CDR3 coding sequence is TGTGCCAGCAGTATCGCGGGCAATAGCAATCAGCCCCAGCATTTT.

This clonotype appeared many times. CDR3 DNA: TGTGCCAGCAGTTTCTTGAGCGGGAGCAACACCGGGGAGCTGTTTTTT. Translated, it gives CASSFLSGSNTGELFF. The V and J genes are TRBV27 and TRBJ2-2, with TRBD2 matching 8 bases. CDR1 and CDR2 (germline): MNHEY, SMNVEV (reference sequence). J was trimmed by 2 bases and V by 3 bases; bases with no gene match: 5. The CDR3 sequence is 16 residues long.

This clonotype was observed many times. The chain combines TRBV27 with TRBJ2-5, with 9 bases identical to TRBD1. The CDR3 contains 15 residues. Germline CDR1 reads MNHEY; CDR2 reads SMNVEV (reference sequence). Trimming took 2 bases from V and 5 from J; bases not matched to a gene: 6. The CDR3 spells CASSLPPGTGETQYF. Here the CDR3 DNA reads TGTGCCAGCAGTTTACCCCCCGGGACAGGGGAGACCCAGTACTTC.

This clonotype was picked up many times. One junction end does not reproduce the germline sequence, and a read error may be involved. This chain links TRBV7-7 with TRBJ2-1, with D possibly being TRBD1 (5 bases). Per germline, CDR1 SSHAT and CDR2 FNYEAQ (reference sequence). The CDR3 loop spans 14 amino acids. CDR3 region: CASSLRQGRSEQFF. CDR3 nucleotides: TGTGCTAGCAGCTTAAGGCAGGGCCGGAGTGAGCAGTTCTTC.

Many counts were recorded for this clonotype. Germline is not matched at one junction end, which may reflect a read error. The genes are TRBV20-1 and TRBJ1-1; no firm D call. CDR3 length: 12 residues. Germline CDR1 DFQATT, CDR2 SNEGSKA (reference sequence). The CDR3 DNA sequence: TGCAGGGCTAGGGAGGAGAACACTGAAGCTTTCTTT. It codes for CRAREENTEAFF.